One and the same sample provided the 10 T cell receptor beta chains below, sequenced in a study of cytomegalovirus exposure and HLA in healthy donors (TCRdb year 2017). Library preparation was by the immunoSEQ multiplex PCR assay. The table comes from immuneACCESS by way of TCRdb, which keeps in-frame sequences with V and J called. Part of the clones is missing from these tables; in studies checked, under half for an unresolved V gene and the rest for unknown reasons. Counted in this sample were approximately 110,000 clones; about 88% of them appeared once. The ten biggest clones cover 4% of the sample. The sample taken for sequencing was PBMCs. The receptors derive from a woman aged 18-29 years in good health and CMV-seropositive.

The chain has TRBV18 and TRBJ2-7; D unclear. The V gene's germline CDR1 is KGHSH and CDR2 LQKENI. This CDR3 has 14 amino acids. V was clipped by 2 bases and J by 3 bases, with 11 bases between them. CDR3 region: CASSPSPAYYEQYF. CDR3 nucleotide sequence: TGTGCCAGCTCACCATCCCCTGCGTACTACGAGCAGTACTTC.

This chain links TRBV9 with TRBJ2-1; D perhaps matches TRBD1 (5 bases). This CDR3 is built from 15 residues. V was trimmed by 4 bases and J by 2 bases, leaving 13 bases between them. CDR1 is SGDLS, CDR2 YYNGEE, per germline. The CDR3 DNA sequence: TGTGCCAGCAGCTCCGGGCAGGGCACCTACAATGAGCAGTTCTTC. Translating gives CASSSGQGTYNEQFF.

The gene calls are TRBV27 and TRBJ1-1, with a possible D match to TRBD1 (6 bases). Deletions cut 10 bases from V and 1 base from J, with 22 bases between. Germline CDR1 is MNHEY and CDR2 is SMNVEV (reference sequence). This CDR3 comprises 16 residues. CDR3 DNA sequence: TGTGCCATCACACAGGGCCCCTCCCGAGGGAACACTGAAGCTTTCTTT. Residues: CAITQGPSRGNTEAFF.

This chain uses TRBV19 with TRBJ1-2; D might be TRBD1 (6 bases). V shed 3 bases and J shed 6 bases, with 14 bases lying between them. Looked up from germline, CDR1 is LNHDA and CDR2 is SQIVND (reference sequence). This CDR3 region has 14 residues. The CDR3 sequence is CASSIRQVLDGYTF. CDR3 DNA: TGTGCCAGTAGTATTCGACAGGTATTGGATGGCTACACCTTC.

V usage is TRBV11-3 and J usage is TRBJ2-2, with 7 nucleotides matching TRBD1. Germline trimming cut 5 bases from V and 4 bases from J; bases unmatched to any gene: 7. CDR1 and CDR2 from the germline V gene are SGHNT and YENEEA. CDR3 length: 15 residues. As DNA, the CDR3 is TGTGCCAGCAGCGGACGACAGGGCCCCACCGGGGAGCTGTTTTTT. Its protein is CASSGRQGPTGELFF.

A single count supports this clone. The V call is TRBV10-2, the J call TRBJ1-1; D might be TRBD1 (6 bases). This CDR3 comprises 14 residues. Germline CDR1 and CDR2: WSHSY and SAAADI. V shed 3 bases and J shed 0 bases, with 8 bases lying between them. CDR3 sequence (DNA): TGCGCCAGCAGTGAAGGACAGCTGAACACTGAAGCTTTCTTT. Translating it yields CASSEGQLNTEAFF.

CDR3 protein: CASSVAPLRQGGEKLFF. For the CDR3, the DNA is TGTGCCAGCAGCGTAGCCCCACTGCGACAGGGCGGAGAAAAACTGTTTTTT. The chain employs TRBV9 and TRBJ1-4; 7 positions match TRBD1. The V and J ends lost 0 bases and 8 bases, in that order; junction bases with no gene match: 13. Per germline, CDR1 SGDLS and CDR2 YYNGEE. This CDR3 has 17 amino acids.

This clone was found a few times. As DNA, the CDR3 is TGTGCCAGCAGCTTAGTGAGCTTAGGGGTCAGGGGGATTAACACTGAAGCTTTCTTT. Amino acid sequence: CASSLVSLGVRGINTEAFF. The rearrangement joins TRBV7-8 to TRBJ1-1, with 7 bases matching TRBD1. This CDR3 is 19 amino acids long. V lost 1 base, J lost 2 bases, and 16 bases stayed unmatched. Per germline, CDR1 SGHVS and CDR2 FQNEAQ.

The chain carries TRBV21-1 and TRBJ1-4. TRBV21-1 is tagged as a pseudogene. The CDR3 has 14 residues. This CDR3 is CASSSRREIEKLFF. The CDR3 DNA sequence: TGTGCCAGCTCCTCCCGACGGGAAATCGAAAAACTGTTTTTT.

The gene calls are TRBV5-1 and TRBJ1-2, with D perhaps TRBD1 (6 bases). The CDR3 covers 15 residues. Germline-derived CDR1 and CDR2 are SGHRS and YFSETQ. V was trimmed by 0 bases and J by 5 bases, leaving 14 bases between them. The CDR3 reads CASSLEGGEGYGYTF. The DNA for the CDR3 is TGCGCCAGCAGCTTGGAAGGGGGTGAAGGGTATGGCTACACCTTC.